This paragraph covers one T cell receptor beta chain sequence. Its antigen remains unknown. Only in-frame clones appear in the TCRdb table, and some are missing; sequencing was by immunoSEQ multiplex PCR. The sample yields about 1.5 million clones, approximately 98% seen once. The CDR3 length is 14 residues. V was clipped by 2 bases and J by 5 bases, with 13 bases between them. CDR1 and CDR2 from the germline V gene are SGHRS and YFSETQ. The sample belongs to a study of shared clonotypes between healthy human individuals. General study results and limits: Compared with memory subsets, naive subsets generally had larger estimated richness.

This clonotype was obtained from a man aged 25-45 years in good health. The chain couples TRBV5-1 to TRBJ2-5, with a weak D call TRBD1 (6 bases). Sequences were obtained from naive CD4+ T cells sorted from blood. The subset is: CD45RA+ positively selected. The CDR3 region is CASSFDRPAETQYF. The CDR3 coding sequence is TGCGCCAGCAGCTTCGACAGGCCCGCGGAGACCCAGTACTTC.